This T cell receptor beta chain stems from a study of glioma-infiltrating T cells. Amplification of TCR alpha and beta CDR3 regions from RNA used iRepertoire nested multiplex PCR. One-step reverse transcription and amplification started from approximately 100-400 ng of tissue mRNA or PBMC total RNA. TCRdb reprocessed the multiplex PCR reads via MiXCR and lists one record per CDR3 protein. The table records 100,000 to 150,000 distinct CDR3 sequences, approximately 25% of them present only once. As to this clonotype: Its antigen is undetermined.

Between the trimmed V and J ends, which lost 5 bases and 3 bases, there was a span of 8 bases. CDR1 and CDR2 (germline): MNHEY, SVGEGT. This CDR3 contains 13 residues. Findings of the study overall: Non-neoplastic patients had below-expected tissue-blood divergence, while all gliomas exceeded expectation. CDR3 overlap between tissue and blood was very small.

The sample comprised glioma tissue, nonneoplastic brain tissue, or PBMCs (not recorded which). The chain employs TRBV6-2 or TRBV6-3 and TRBJ1-5; no clear D. This receptor was obtained from a human donor with low-grade glioma or glioblastoma, undergoing nonglioma brain surgery, or in good health (not recorded which). The chain's CDR3 is CASSLGFNQPQHF. The CDR3 nucleotides read TGTGCCAGCAGTCTAGGATTCAATCAGCCCCAGCATTTT.